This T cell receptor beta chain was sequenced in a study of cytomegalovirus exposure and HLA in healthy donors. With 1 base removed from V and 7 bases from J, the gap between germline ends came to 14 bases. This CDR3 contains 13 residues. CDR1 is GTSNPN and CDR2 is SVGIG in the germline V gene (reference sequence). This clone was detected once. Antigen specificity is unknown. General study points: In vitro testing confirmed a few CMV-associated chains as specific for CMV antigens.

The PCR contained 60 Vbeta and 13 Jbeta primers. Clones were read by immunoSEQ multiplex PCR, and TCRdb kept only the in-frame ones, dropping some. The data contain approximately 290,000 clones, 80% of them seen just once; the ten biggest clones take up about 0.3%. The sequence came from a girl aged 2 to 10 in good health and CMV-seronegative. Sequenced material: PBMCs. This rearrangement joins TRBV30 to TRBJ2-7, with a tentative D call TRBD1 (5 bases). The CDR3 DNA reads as TGTGCCTGGAGTGACAGGTGGATGGGGGAGCAGTACTTC. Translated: CAWSDRWMGEQYF. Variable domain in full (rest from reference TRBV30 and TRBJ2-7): SQTIHQWPATLVQPVGSPLSLECTVEGTSNPNLYWYRQAAGRGLQLLFYSVGIGQISSEVPQNLSASRPQDRQFILSSKKLLLSDSGFYLCAWSDRWMGEQYFGPGTRLTVT.